This TCR beta chain was profiled in a study of T cells in Graves' hyperthyroidism and ophthalmopathy. Study at large: Peripheral blood sampling occurred at initial diagnosis, before any treatment. General study points: From stable hyperthyroidism, ophthalmopathy was set apart by a 13 V-J model.

The CDR3 runs to 13 residues. The V gene lost 5 bases and the J gene lost 4 bases, with 12 bases spanning the gap. Germline V gene lookup returns CDR1 DFQATT and CDR2 SNEGSKA (reference sequence). This clonotype was counted many times. What it recognizes is unknown. Regions amplified from RNA transcripts were the TCR beta CDR3 regions. HTBI primers drove first-round RT-PCR of the TCR CDR3. TCRdb re-called the multiplex PCR reads through MiXCR, storing one row per CDR3 protein. Seen here are about 290,000 distinct CDR3 sequences, roughly 13% observed once, and the top ten hold 7% to 8.5%. Blood sampling occurred at first hyperthyroidism diagnosis, ahead of any ophthalmopathy symptoms.

The chain is built from TRBV20-1 and TRBJ2-1; D call uncertain. Sequencing was carried out using blood. This TCR came from a woman aged 25-40 years with Graves' hyperthyroidism that later progressed to Graves' ophthalmopathy. The CDR3 bases are TGCAGTGCTTCTGGAAAACGGTACAATGAGCAGTTCTTC. Translating gives CSASGKRYNEQFF.